A few counts support the clone carrying this T cell receptor (beta chain). What it binds is not known. This record belongs to a study of T cell responses to AZD1222 COVID-19 vaccine. The CDR3 is made up of 14 amino acids. Germline V gene data show CDR1 as SEHNR and CDR2 as FQNEAQ (reference sequence). The V gene lost 1 base and the J gene lost 2 bases, with 8 bases spanning the gap. Regarding the study as a whole: Among AZD1222 vaccinees, only six were seropositive at baseline.

Sequencing used immunoSEQ multiplex PCR; TCRdb keeps in-frame clones, though not all of them. Here the sample spans more than 80,000 clones, about 92% being singletons. This clonotype originated in an adult who received the AZD1222 COVID-19 vaccine. Sequenced here: peripheral blood, sampled 28 days after the second AZD1222 dose. This chain uses TRBV7-9 with TRBJ1-2; D is unclear. The CDR3 sequence is CASSLEFRNYGYTF. The CDR3 nucleotides are TGTGCCAGCAGCTTAGAGTTCCGGAACTATGGCTACACCTTC.